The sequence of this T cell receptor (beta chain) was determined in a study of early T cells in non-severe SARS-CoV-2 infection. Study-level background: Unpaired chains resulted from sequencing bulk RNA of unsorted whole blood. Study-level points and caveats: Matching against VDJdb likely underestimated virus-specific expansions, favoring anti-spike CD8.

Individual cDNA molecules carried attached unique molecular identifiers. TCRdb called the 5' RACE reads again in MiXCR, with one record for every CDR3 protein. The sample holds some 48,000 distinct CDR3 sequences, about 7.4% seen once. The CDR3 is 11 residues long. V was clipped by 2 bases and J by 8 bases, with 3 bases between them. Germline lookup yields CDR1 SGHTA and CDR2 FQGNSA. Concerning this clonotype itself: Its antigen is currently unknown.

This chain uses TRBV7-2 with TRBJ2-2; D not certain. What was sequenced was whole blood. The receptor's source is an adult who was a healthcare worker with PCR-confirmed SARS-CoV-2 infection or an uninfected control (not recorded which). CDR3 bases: TGTGCCAGCAGCTTACAAGGGGAGCTGTTTTTT. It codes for CASSLQGELFF.